This T cell receptor beta chain is from a study of control samples from healthy donors and cancer patients. The repertoire was sequenced with immunoSEQ multiplex PCR; TCRdb's copy has only in-frame clones and lacks some. In the table there are around 230,000 clones, about 93% of which are singletons. Trimming removed 0 bases at V and 6 bases at J, with 13 bases between. Per the germline V gene, CDR1 is SGDLS and CDR2 is YYNGEE. This CDR3 spans 15 amino acids. This sequence originates from a man aged 50 to 60 in good health. Sequenced input: blood. The J gene is TRBJ1-5, the V gene TRBV9, with D perhaps matching TRBD1 (5 bases). In DNA, the CDR3 is TGTGCCAGCAGCGTAGGAGAGATAGGGGTTCAGCCCCAGCATTTT. This translates into CASSVGEIGVQPQHF.